This TCR beta chain was documented in a study of cytomegalovirus exposure and HLA in healthy donors (dated by TCRdb to 2016 to 2017). Notes on the research overall: In an earlier analysis of roughly 500 of the donors, about 260 Gb of sequence data and 117 million unique TCR beta sequences from some 170 million T cells were reported. HLA typing covered class I and class II loci at four-digit resolution. A later analysis re-examined previously published TCR beta repertoires from over 500 donors and added high-resolution HLA genotyping to investigate patterns of TCR occurrence. Every discovery cohort repertoire had been produced on one sequencing platform. Rather than using new phenotypic data, the later analysis identified candidate immune exposures from TCR beta sequences and from how often those sequences occurred across donors. Donor age, sex, ethnicity and CMV serostatus were compiled together with the repertoire data. A later genetic analysis used genome-wide SNP genotypes for about 65% of the 666 donors, treating that subset as a discovery cohort. Among several hundred genotyped donors of the cohort, an average of around 240,000 unique TCR beta nucleotide sequences was sequenced per donor, of which roughly 18% were non-productive. An earlier analysis of 500 to 750 of the donors applied high-throughput TCR beta sequencing to assess whether each TCR beta V gene segment acted as functional or pseudogenic. The study was designed to test whether signatures of past pathogen exposure could be identified by cataloging public T cell receptors. Along with the 666-subject first cohort, a separate validation cohort of over a hundred different subjects was used. The number of typed donors differed by locus: 629-630 for A, B, C, DRB1 and DQB1; 500 to 550 for DQA1; around 610 for DPA1; and about 470 for DPB1. The T cell repertoires of 670 or so subjects were profiled by immunosequencing and related to cytomegalovirus serostatus. Four to six DR-DQ haplotypes were handled as single units for association and clustering, since linkage in the cohort was strong. An early release covering roughly 580 HLA-typed donors comprised 250 to 350 gigabases of sequencing data and around 86 million unique TCR sequences. The genetic ancestry cluster associated with self-reported Caucasian donors included 80% to 90% of the 350 to 500 genotyped donors. The study combined high-throughput TCR immunosequencing, statistical association of individual TCRs with disease status, and machine learning to predict cytomegalovirus infection status. Study-level results and caveats: An earlier analysis of 587 of the donors showed that most TCR beta V segments appeared in productive rearrangements either about 87% or about 30% of the time, which broadly matched IMGT annotations. The only immune exposure information available for the cohort was CMV serostatus. A few of the identified cytomegalovirus-associated TCR beta chains were confirmed in vitro to be specific for cytomegalovirus antigens. In a later analysis, several top co-occurrence clusters were reported to appear linked to parvovirus B19, influenza, CMV and Epstein-Barr virus. In a later analysis, HLA-associated TCR beta chains showed more clonal expansion and lower generation probabilities than non-associated chains that were equally common. A further reported finding was that TCR beta sequences accurately predicted the HLA-A and HLA-B alleles for most subjects in the first cohort. The authors suggested that the approach could potentially be generalized to other disease states and immunological phenotypes. A total of around 150 TCR beta chains were listed by the study as associated with cytomegalovirus. The cohort was sequenced for TCR beta chains only, and without alpha or paired-chain data the features that could be detected were limited. In a later analysis, the rate of TCR association differed among HLA loci, with DRB1 alleles having the most associated TCRs and HLA-C alleles having the fewest. Strong co-occurrence of HLA alleles, especially DR and DQ, made assigning TCR associations to individual alleles difficult. Cytomegalovirus status was reported to be diagnosed by the classifier with high specificity and sensitivity in both the original and validation cohorts. The earlier analysis of 450 to 700 of the donors excluded some 16 rarely observed V segments, including chromosome 9 orphons, because counts were too low. Compared with the roughly 720-donor mean, donors in an Asian-associated ancestry cluster had fewer N-insertions in productive TCRs, according to a later genetic analysis. An association between a missense DCLRE1C variant and V-gene and J-gene trimming of TCR beta chains was found in a later genetic analysis and replicated in an independent cohort. Linkage disequilibrium might explain the correlated functional status among segregating V segments, but an unknown experimental factor could not be ruled out. In a later analysis, most CMV-associated TCR beta chains were found to appear HLA-restricted, with HLA associations seemingly driven largely by CMV exposure. A group of highly shared sequence variants was considered likely to be a technical artifact of the sequencing pipeline. Some IMGT-functional V segments, including TRBV6-2 and TRBV6-3, could not be told apart with the 87-base-pair reads, so those segments were excluded. A later analysis associated about 17,000 TCR beta sequences with specific HLA alleles at a false discovery rate of 0.05. Because HLA typing was unavailable for some donors at each locus, only the typed subset was used in association tests. Across donors, most TCR sequences were observed very rarely, whereas some public TCRs were present in many individuals. Sequencing depth was assumed to be roughly uniform across donors in the presence/absence analyses, though that assumption may not hold.

For this clone: Its specific antigen is unknown. One base away there is no much larger clone; base qualities are not given.

The library came from the immunoSEQ multiplex PCR assay. For the multiplex PCR, a mixture combining 60 forward primers for TCR Vbeta segments and 13 reverse primers for TCR Jbeta segments was used. A multiplex PCR assay on genomic DNA amplified the CDR3 region of rearranged TCR beta genes. The Illumina HiSeq System was used to sequence the amplified TCR beta libraries as 87-base-pair reads. Concerning the study's data processing: A later analysis tallied some 79 million unique TCR beta chains across the 600 to 700 repertoires, and approximately 9.9 million of those chains were shared by two or more donors. To remove PCR and sequencing errors, raw reads were error-corrected and collapsed into unique sequences using a nearest-neighbor algorithm that merged closely related sequences. CDR3 sequences were aligned to IMGT reference sequences to assign V, D and J gene segments. For a sequence to be retained, at least a six-nucleotide match to both a V gene segment and a J gene segment was required. Rearrangements were classified as productive when the CDR3 lacked stop codons and remained in frame with V and J, and all other rearrangements were classified as non-productive. CDR3 was defined by IMGT convention, running from the second conserved V-encoded cysteine to the conserved J-encoded phenylalanine. In an earlier analysis of roughly 610 of the donors, sequences lacking an unambiguous match to a single V gene segment were excluded. In an earlier analysis of 587 of the donors, V segments were called functional above 56.7% productive rearrangements and were called segregating when the between-donor standard deviation exceeded 5%. A statistical classification framework was built for diagnosing cytomegalovirus status from the catalog of TCR beta chain sequences. In a later analysis, V and J genes were assigned by comparing TCR nucleotide sequences against IMGT/GENE-DB human TR gene sequences. In a later analysis, CDR3 sequences and most-parsimonious VDJ recombination scenarios were assigned using the TCRdist pipeline. In a later analysis, each TCR beta chain was defined by its CDR3 amino acid sequence together with its V-gene family, and reads without a unique V-gene family were excluded. A later analysis removed 592 highly shared, low-generation-probability nucleotide sequences to deal with suspected cross-contamination and a sequencing artifact. A later analysis calculated a clonal expansion index for each public chain from normalized within-repertoire ranks of inferred template counts. Generation probabilities in a later analysis came from a VDJ recombination model fitted to out-of-frame rearrangements, and those results were checked against IGoR. Hypergeometric tests were used in a later analysis to score TCR-TCR, TCR-HLA and TCR-CMV co-occurrence, with a repertoire-size bias correction applied to the TCR pairs. A later analysis estimated false discovery rates by permuting HLA or CMV assignments 20 times. In a later analysis, co-occurring TCRs were grouped with DBSCAN, and TCRdist sequence similarity was added when clustering was performed within HLA-allele-positive subsets. Repertoires with fewer than 30,000 or more than 120,000 public chains were left out of co-occurrence clustering, as were several repertoires with anomalous nucleotide sharing. The table was pulled from immuneACCESS by TCRdb, which kept in-frame rearrangements only. Such tables lose some clones; where checked, under half of the loss comes from unresolved V genes, and the rest has no known cause. Clone size and V and J calls were adopted from that table, with D and trimming inferred from the DNA. The sample table contains approximately 110,000 clones; only one count was recorded for approximately 66% of them. In total, the top ten clones hold roughly 11% of the sample.

The cohort was made up of 666 healthy bone marrow donors. At the time of sampling, every cohort member was nominally healthy, though immune exposures that went unrecorded were likely present. The donor tested CMV seropositive and was one of the 289 seropositive cohort members. Each donor provided a peripheral blood sample, and peripheral blood mononuclear cells were used for TCR beta sequencing. The Qiagen DNeasy Blood Extraction Kit was used to extract genomic DNA from the blood cell samples. The CDR1 and CDR2 encoded by the germline V gene (reference sequence) are PRHDT and FYEKMQ. Its CDR3 holds 15 amino acids, cysteine through phenylalanine. Just CDR3 DNA is preserved here, 45 bases in frame from base 1. For this chain, trimming is 5 bases at the V end and 5 bases at the J end, and the number of junction bases without a gene match is 9.

Sequencing was done on a sample of PBMCs. The chain was built from TRBV13 and TRBJ2-5, with TRBD1 matching 9 junction bases. This TCR was sampled from a man between 40 and 49 years old in good health and CMV-seropositive. The CDR3: CASSLGTGSRETQYF. The DNA is TGTGCCAGCAGCCTGGGGACAGGGAGTCGGGAGACCCAGTACTTC.